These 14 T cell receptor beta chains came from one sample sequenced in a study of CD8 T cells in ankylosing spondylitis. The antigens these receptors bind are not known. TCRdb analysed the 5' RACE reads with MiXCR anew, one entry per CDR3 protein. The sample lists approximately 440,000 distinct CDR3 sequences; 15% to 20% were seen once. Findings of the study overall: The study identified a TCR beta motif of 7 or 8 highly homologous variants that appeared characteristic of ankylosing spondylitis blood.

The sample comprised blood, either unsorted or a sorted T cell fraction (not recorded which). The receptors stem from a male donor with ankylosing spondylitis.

CDR3 nucleotide sequence: TGCAGTGCGTCGGGACAGGGGGGCAATCAGCCCCAGCATTTT. Encoded protein: CSASGQGGNQPQHF. This rearrangement joins TRBV20-1 to TRBJ1-5; 11 nucleotides line up with TRBD1. This CDR3 comprises 14 residues. CDR1 and CDR2 (germline): DFQATT, SNEGSKA (reference sequence). With V trimmed by 6 bases and J by 2 bases, 3 bases remained unmatched.

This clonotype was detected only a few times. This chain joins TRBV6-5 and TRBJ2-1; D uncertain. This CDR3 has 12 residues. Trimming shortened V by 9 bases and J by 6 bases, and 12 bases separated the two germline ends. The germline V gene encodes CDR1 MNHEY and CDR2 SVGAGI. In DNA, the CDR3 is TGTGCCAGTCGAGGCGCGTCCAATGAGCAGTTCTTC. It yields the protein CASRGASNEQFF.

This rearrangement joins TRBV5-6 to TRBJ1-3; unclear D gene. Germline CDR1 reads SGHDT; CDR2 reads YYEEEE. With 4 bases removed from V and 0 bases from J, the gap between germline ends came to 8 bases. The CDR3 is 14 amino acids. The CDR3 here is CASSLRSSGNTIYF. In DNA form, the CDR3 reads TGTGCCAGCAGCCTAAGGAGCTCTGGAAACACCATATATTTT.

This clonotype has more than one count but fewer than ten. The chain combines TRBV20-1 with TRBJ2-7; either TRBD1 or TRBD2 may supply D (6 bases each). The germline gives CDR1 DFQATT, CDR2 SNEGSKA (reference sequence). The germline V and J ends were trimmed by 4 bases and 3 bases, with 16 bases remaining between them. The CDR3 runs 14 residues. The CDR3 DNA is TGCAGTGCTAACGACAGGCGGGGTTACTACGAGCAGTACTTC. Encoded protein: CSANDRRGYYEQYF.

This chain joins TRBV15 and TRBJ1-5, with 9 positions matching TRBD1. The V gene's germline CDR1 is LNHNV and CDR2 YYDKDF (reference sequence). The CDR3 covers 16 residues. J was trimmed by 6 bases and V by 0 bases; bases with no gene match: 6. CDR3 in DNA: TGTGCCACCAGCAGAGATAGAACAGGGGGCAGTCAGCCCCAGCATTTT. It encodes CATSRDRTGGSQPQHF.

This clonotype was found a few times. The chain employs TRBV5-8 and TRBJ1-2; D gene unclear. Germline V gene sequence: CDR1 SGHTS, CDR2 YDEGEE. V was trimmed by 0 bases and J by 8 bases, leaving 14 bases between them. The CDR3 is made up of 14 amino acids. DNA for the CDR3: TGTGCCAGCAGCTTGGGGTTCCGCTTGGAAGGCTACACCTTC. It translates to CASSLGFRLEGYTF.

CDR3 nucleotide sequence: TGCGCCAGCAGCGGGGGACAGGGTGCGACTGAAGCTTTCTTT. Its protein product is CASSGGQGATEAFF. The chain joins TRBV5-1 to TRBJ1-1; 9 bases agree with TRBD1. From germline, CDR1 is SGHRS and CDR2 YFSETQ. The CDR3 covers 14 residues. Trimming took 4 bases from V and 5 from J; bases not matched to a gene: 6. Full variable domain (remainder filled in from reference TRBV5-1 and TRBJ1-1): KAGVTQTPRYLIKTRGQQVTLSCSPISGHRSVSWYQQTPGQGLQFLFEYFSETQRNKGNFPGRFSGRQFSNSRSEMNVSTLELGDSALYLCASSGGQGATEAFFGQGTRLTVV.

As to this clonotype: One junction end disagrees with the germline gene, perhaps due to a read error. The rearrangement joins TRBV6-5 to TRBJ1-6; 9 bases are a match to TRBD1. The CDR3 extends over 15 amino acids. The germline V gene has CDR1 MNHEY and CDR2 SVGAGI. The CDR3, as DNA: TGTGCCAGCAGCTACTCCGGGACAGGGACTTCACCCCTCCACTTT. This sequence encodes CASSYSGTGTSPLHF.

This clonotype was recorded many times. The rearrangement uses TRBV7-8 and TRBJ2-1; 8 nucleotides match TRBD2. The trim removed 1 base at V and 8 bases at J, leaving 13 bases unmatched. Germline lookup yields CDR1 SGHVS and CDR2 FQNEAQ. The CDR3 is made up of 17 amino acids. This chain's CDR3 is CASSLGYGGRLVDEQFF. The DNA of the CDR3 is TGTGCCAGCAGCTTAGGGTACGGCGGGAGGTTGGTAGATGAGCAGTTCTTC.

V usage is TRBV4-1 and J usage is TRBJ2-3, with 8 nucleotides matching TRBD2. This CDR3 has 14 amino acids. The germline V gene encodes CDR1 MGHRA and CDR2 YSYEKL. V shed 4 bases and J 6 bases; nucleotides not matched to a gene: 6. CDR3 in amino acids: CASSLAGLRDTQYF. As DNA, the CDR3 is TGCGCCAGCAGCCTAGCGGGGTTGAGGGATACGCAGTATTTT.

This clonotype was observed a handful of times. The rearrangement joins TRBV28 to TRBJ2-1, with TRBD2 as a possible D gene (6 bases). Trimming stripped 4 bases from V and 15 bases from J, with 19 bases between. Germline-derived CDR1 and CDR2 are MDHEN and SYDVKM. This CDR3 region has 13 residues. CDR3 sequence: CASSSPGAVGAFF. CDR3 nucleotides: TGTGCCAGCAGTTCTCCGGGAGCGGTGGGTGCGTTCTTC. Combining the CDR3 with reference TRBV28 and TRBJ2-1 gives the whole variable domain DVKVTQSSRYLVKRTGEKVFLECVQDMDHENMFWYRQDPGLGLRLIYFSYDVKMKEKGDIPEGYSVSREKKERFSLILESASTNQTSMYLCASSSPGAVGAFFGPGTRLTVL.

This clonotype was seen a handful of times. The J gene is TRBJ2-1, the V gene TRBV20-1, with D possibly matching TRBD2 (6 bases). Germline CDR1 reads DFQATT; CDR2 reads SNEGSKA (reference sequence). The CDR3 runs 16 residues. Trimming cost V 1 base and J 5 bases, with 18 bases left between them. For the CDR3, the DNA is TGCAGTGCTAGAGGGGGGGTTAGAAGCACACACAATGAGCAGTTCTTC. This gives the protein CSARGGVRSTHNEQFF.

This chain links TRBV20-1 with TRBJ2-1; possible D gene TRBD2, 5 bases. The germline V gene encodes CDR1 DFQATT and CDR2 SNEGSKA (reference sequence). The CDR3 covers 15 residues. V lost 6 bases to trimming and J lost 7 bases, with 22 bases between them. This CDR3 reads CSASHLEVLTNEQFF. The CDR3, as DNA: TGCAGTGCAAGTCATTTGGAGGTCTTGACAAATGAGCAGTTCTTC.

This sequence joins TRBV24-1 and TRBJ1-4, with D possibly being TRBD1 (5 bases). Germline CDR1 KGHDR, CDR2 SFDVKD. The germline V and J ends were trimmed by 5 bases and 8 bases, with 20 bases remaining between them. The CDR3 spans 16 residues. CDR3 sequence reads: CATSASGGGAGEKLFF. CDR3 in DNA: TGTGCCACCAGTGCTTCGGGAGGAGGGGCAGGGGAAAAACTGTTTTTT.